These 25 T cell receptor beta chains came from one sample sequenced in a study of circulating and synovial CD4+ cells in juvenile arthritis. Data came from immunoSEQ multiplex PCR; TCRdb stores just in-frame clones and leaves some out. The sample records about 32,000 clones, about 93% being singletons. The sample taken for sequencing was CD4+ T cells from blood. These receptors originate from a human donor with juvenile idiopathic arthritis.

The CDR3 loop reads CASSLREVENTGELFF. In nucleotides, the CDR3 is TGTGCCAGCAGTCTGCGGGAGGTGGAGAACACCGGGGAGCTGTTTTTT. J is TRBJ2-2 and V is TRBV2, with TRBD2 matching 8 bases. The CDR3 has 16 amino acids. V shed 5 bases, J shed 1 base, and the junction held 6 bases outside the gene matches. Germline V gene data show CDR1 as SNHLY and CDR2 as FYNNEI.

The V gene is TRBV27, the J gene TRBJ2-2, with D possibly matching TRBD1 (8 bases). V was clipped by 5 bases and J by 6 bases, with 13 bases between them. This CDR3 is 14 amino acids long. In germline, CDR1 is MNHEY, CDR2 SMNVEV (reference sequence). As DNA, the CDR3 is TGTGCCAGCAGTCGGACAGGGAGGGCCGGGGAGCTGTTTTTT. Amino acid sequence: CASSRTGRAGELFF.

With respect to this clone: A junction boundary mismatches the germline segment, possibly from a read error. J is TRBJ1-6 and V is TRBV30, with D possibly TRBD1 on 5 matching bases. CDR3 length: 16 amino acids. Germline loops: CDR1 GTSNPN, CDR2 SVGIG (reference sequence). CDR3 residues: CAWSVRRQLSNSPLHF. Written as DNA, the CDR3 is TGTGCCTGGAGTGTACGGAGACAGCTAAGTAATTCCCCCCTCCACTTT.

The chain joins TRBV28 to TRBJ1-2; the D is unclear. Trimming took off 1 base at V and 2 bases at J, with 8 bases between the two ends. This CDR3 comprises 14 residues. The germline CDR1 and CDR2 sequences are MDHEN and SYDVKM. CDR3 nucleotide sequence: TGTGCCAGCAGTTTATACCCCCAGAACTATGGCTACACCTTC. It is translated as CASSLYPQNYGYTF.

This sequence joins TRBV7-8 and TRBJ2-6; a weak D match, TRBD1 (6 bases). This CDR3 region has 17 residues. The V gene's germline CDR1 is SGHVS and CDR2 FQNEAQ. Trimming shortened V by 5 bases and J by 0 bases, and 14 bases separated the two germline ends. This CDR3 reads CASSLTTGHSGANVLTF. Here the CDR3 DNA reads TGTGCCAGCAGCCTAACGACAGGCCACTCTGGGGCCAACGTCCTGACTTTC.

The table lists this clone with a count of one. The chain recombines TRBV28 with TRBJ1-1, with TRBD1 as a possible D gene (5 bases). This CDR3 is built from 14 residues. CDR1 MDHEN and CDR2 SYDVKM come from the germline V gene. V was trimmed by 6 bases and J by 0 bases, leaving 11 bases between them. This CDR3 is CASRLTVMNTEAFF. The CDR3 bases are TGTGCCAGCAGATTGACAGTAATGAACACTGAAGCTTTCTTT.

This clone was seen a single time. This rearrangement joins TRBV2 to TRBJ1-5, with 7 bases fitting TRBD1. CDR3 size: 15 residues. Per the germline V gene, CDR1 is SNHLY and CDR2 is FYNNEI. Trimming at V came to 1 base and at J to 3 bases, leaving 3 bases not matched to a gene. This CDR3 is CASSEGGQVNQPQHF. DNA of the CDR3: TGTGCCAGCAGTGAAGGTGGACAGGTCAATCAGCCCCAGCATTTT.

The chain is built from TRBV6-1 and TRBJ2-3; a possible D gene is TRBD1 (5 bases). V shed 2 bases and J shed 7 bases, with 16 bases lying between them. The CDR3 runs 15 residues. Germline assignment: CDR1 MNHNS and CDR2 SASEGT. In DNA, the CDR3 is TGTGCCAGCAGTGAACAGGGTAGAGTTAGAAATACGCAGTATTTT. Its translation: CASSEQGRVRNTQYF.

This chain joins TRBV25-1 and TRBJ2-7; 8 bases are shared with TRBD2. CDR3 length: 14 residues. V shed 6 bases, J shed 5 bases, and the junction held 9 bases outside the gene matches. From germline, CDR1 is MGHDK and CDR2 SYGVNS. CDR3 sequence reads: CASSEREFADEQYF. The CDR3 coding sequence is TGTGCCAGCAGCGAGCGGGAGTTTGCCGACGAGCAGTACTTC.

V gene TRBV4-1 combines with J gene TRBJ2-5, with D perhaps TRBD2 (7 bases). The assigned J gene may be wrong: the sequence end matches TRBJ2-7 better. Germline V CDR1 and CDR2: MGHRA, YSYEKL. The CDR3 has 16 residues. The CDR3 is CASSQDPEGGTYEQYF. CDR3 DNA sequence: TGCGCCAGCAGCCAAGATCCCGAGGGGGGGACCTACGAGCAGTACTTC.

The chain has TRBV6-1 and TRBJ1-5; 9 nucleotides match TRBD1. Losses at the gene ends were 7 bases for V and 5 bases for J; bases not matched to a gene: 6. The CDR3 loop spans 14 amino acids. Germline V CDR1 and CDR2: MNHNS, SASEGT. CDR3 DNA: TGTGCCAGCAACGACAGGGGGTCCCATCAGCCCCAGCATTTT. Amino acids: CASNDRGSHQPQHF.

The V gene is TRBV28, the J gene TRBJ2-3; 7 bases match TRBD2. Germline V gene lookup returns CDR1 MDHEN and CDR2 SYDVKM. The CDR3 has 10 residues. CDR3 amino acids: CVAGADTQYF. The CDR3 nucleotides are TGTGTGGCGGGGGCAGATACGCAGTATTTT.

This sequence joins TRBV28 and TRBJ2-1; no reliable D call. V shed 7 bases and J shed 0 bases, with 22 bases lying between them. CDR1 is MDHEN, CDR2 SYDVKM, per germline. This CDR3 region has 18 residues. As DNA, the CDR3 is TGTGCCAGCACCACTATCGGAACTCTTACCCGCTCCTACAATGAGCAGTTCTTC. As protein: CASTTIGTLTRSYNEQFF.

This clone was observed once. This chain uses TRBV7-2 with TRBJ2-1; D may be TRBD2 (5 bases). The CDR3 is 13 residues long. The V end was cut by 5 bases, the J end by 5 bases, with 10 bases between. Germline loops: CDR1 SGHTA, CDR2 FQGNSA. The CDR3 DNA follows: TGTGCCAGCAGCCTAACTAGAGACAATGAGCAGTTCTTC. Its protein product is CASSLTRDNEQFF.

The chain couples TRBV5-1 to TRBJ2-5; 12 bases align to TRBD1. The better agreement between TRBJ2-7 and the DNA end casts doubt on the J call. The CDR3 sequence is 17 residues long. Germline V gene lookup returns CDR1 SGHRS and CDR2 YFSETQ. CDR3 DNA sequence: TGCGCCAGCAGCGGAAACCGGGACAGGGGGCACGCCTACGAGCAGTACTTC. Translating it yields CASSGNRDRGHAYEQYF.

V usage is TRBV28 and J usage is TRBJ1-1, with 11 bases matching TRBD1. With 7 bases clipped from V and 9 bases from J, the junction kept 34 bases outside the gene matches. Germline lookup yields CDR1 MDHEN and CDR2 SYDVKM. The CDR3 extends over 22 amino acids. Here the CDR3 reads CASTLYHSLLPGTGGKGRQAFF. The DNA for the CDR3 is TGTGCCAGCACCCTTTATCACTCGCTACTACCCGGGACAGGGGGGAAGGGCAGGCAAGCTTTCTTT. Variable domain in full (rest from reference TRBV28 and TRBJ1-1): DVKVTQSSRYLVKRTGEKVFLECVQDMDHENMFWYRQDPGLGLRLIYFSYDVKMKEKGDIPEGYSVSREKKERFSLILESASTNQTSMYLCASTLYHSLLPGTGGKGRQAFFGQGTRLTVV.

The chain uses TRBV18 and TRBJ2-5; TRBD2 agrees at 7 bases. The J segment lost 5 bases and the V segment lost 3 bases, leaving 6 bases of the junction unmatched. The CDR3 is 14 residues long. Germline V gene data show CDR1 as KGHSH and CDR2 as LQKENI. The CDR3 DNA follows: TGTGCCAGCTCACCTCAGGAGGGAGGGGAGACCCAGTACTTC. This gives the protein CASSPQEGGETQYF.

The J gene is TRBJ2-6, the V gene TRBV7-3, with 9 bases matching TRBD2. After removal of 1 base from V and 3 bases from J, the junction contained 16 bases not matched to a gene. CDR3 size: 21 residues. Germline-derived CDR1 and CDR2 are SGHTA and FQGTGA. CDR3 DNA: TGTGCCAGCAGCTTAAAAAATGTTGGGCGGCGGGAGGGCCTTGGGGCCAACGTCCTGACTTTC. Its translation is CASSLKNVGRREGLGANVLTF.

The J gene is TRBJ2-1, the V gene TRBV25-1, with no clear D. CDR3 length: 11 amino acids. Germline V lookup: CDR1 MGHDK, CDR2 SYGVNS. Trimming shortened V by 1 base and J by 15 bases, and 10 bases separated the two germline ends. CDR3 loop: CASSEFSNTFF. The CDR3 DNA reads TGTGCCAGCAGTGAATTCTCCAACACGTTCTTC.

The chain uses TRBV10-3 and TRBJ2-1; 10 bases are shared with TRBD1. V was clipped by 2 bases and J by 8 bases; unmatched bases: 12. The CDR3 consists of 17 residues. The germline V gene has CDR1 ENHRY and CDR2 SYGVKD. The CDR3, as DNA: TGTGCCATCAGTGAGCCTACGACAGGGGGCTCTGGGGATGAGCAGTTCTTC. The encoded protein is CAISEPTTGGSGDEQFF.

V and J are TRBV7-3 and TRBJ2-2; TRBD1 might be the D (6 bases). This CDR3 has 15 amino acids. V dropped 5 bases and J dropped 7 bases, with 17 bases sitting between them. CDR1 and CDR2 from the germline V gene are SGHTA and FQGTGA. The CDR3 DNA follows: TGTGCCAGCAGCCCGACCCGACAGGCGAGCGGGGAGCTGTTTTTT. Translating gives CASSPTRQASGELFF.

The J gene is TRBJ2-1, the V gene TRBV11-2, with 8 bases that match TRBD2. The ends lost 6 bases at V and 9 bases at J; junction bases unmatched: 13. The CDR3 runs to 15 residues. The germline gives CDR1 SGHAT, CDR2 FQNNGV. The CDR3 region is CASRRPRTSKGEQFF. The CDR3 DNA follows: TGTGCCAGCAGAAGGCCGAGGACTAGCAAGGGTGAGCAGTTCTTC.

The chain is built from TRBV5-6 and TRBJ2-1; TRBD2 matches 12 bases. The CDR3 loop spans 17 amino acids. J gave up 7 bases and V 4 bases, and 12 bases lay outside the gene matches. Per germline, CDR1 SGHDT and CDR2 YYEEEE. CDR3 nucleotides: TGTGCCAGCAGCCCAAATAGACTAGCGGGAGTGCTTAATGAGCAGTTCTTC. It codes for CASSPNRLAGVLNEQFF.

This sequence joins TRBV30 and TRBJ2-5, with 8 bases aligning to TRBD2. V lost 0 bases to trimming and J lost 5 bases; unmatched junction nucleotides: 5. Germline assignment: CDR1 GTSNPN and CDR2 SVGIG (reference sequence). The CDR3 has 14 amino acids. The CDR3 sequence is CAWSVRGGLETQYF. CDR3 coding DNA: TGTGCCTGGAGTGTACGGGGGGGGCTGGAGACCCAGTACTTC.

V usage is TRBV11-2 and J usage is TRBJ1-2, with 8 bases that match TRBD1. The CDR3 length is 14 residues. V dropped 5 bases and J dropped 3; count of bases not matched to a gene: 5. The germline V gene encodes CDR1 SGHAT and CDR2 FQNNGV. The CDR3 DNA reads as TGTGCCAGCAGCCGGACAGGGTCGGACTATGGCTACACCTTC. This gives the protein CASSRTGSDYGYTF.